Shown below are 27 T cell receptor beta chains from a single sample sequenced in a study of cytomegalovirus exposure and HLA in healthy donors. PCR involved 60 Vbeta and 13 Jbeta primers. Sequenced by immunoSEQ multiplex PCR; TCRdb stores in-frame clones only, minus some. The repertoire holds about 120,000 clones, with 75% as singletons. What was sequenced was PBMCs. The receptor source for this set is a woman aged 40 to 50 in good health and CMV-seropositive.

This chain connects TRBV18 to TRBJ2-5; 9 bases match TRBD2. The V and J ends lost 4 bases and 6 bases, in that order; junction bases with no gene match: 9. The CDR3 is 15 amino acids. Germline CDR1 reads KGHSH; CDR2 reads LQKENI. The CDR3 DNA reads as TGTGCCAGCTCACGGGGTAGCGGGAGTATGCAGACCCAGTACTTC. Amino acids: CASSRGSGSMQTQYF.

This chain links TRBV7-2 with TRBJ1-2, with 8 nucleotides matching TRBD1. The CDR3 contains 17 residues. Germline V gene data show CDR1 as SGHTA and CDR2 as FQGNSA. J gave up 8 bases and V 4 bases, and 18 bases lay outside the gene matches. CDR3 protein: CASSSIPNSGGAGGYTF. The CDR3, as DNA: TGTGCCAGCAGCTCGATCCCCAATTCAGGGGGCGCGGGCGGCTACACCTTC.

The chain couples TRBV25-1 to TRBJ2-2, with 8 bases aligning to TRBD1. CDR3 size: 15 residues. V was clipped by 6 bases and J by 1 base; unmatched bases: 4. Germline V CDR1 and CDR2: MGHDK, SYGVNS. CDR3 DNA sequence: TGTGCCAGCAGGAACAGGGGGGTGAACACCGGGGAGCTGTTTTTT. This translates into CASRNRGVNTGELFF.

The chain uses TRBV28 and TRBJ1-1; 8 bases map to TRBD1. The germline V gene has CDR1 MDHEN and CDR2 SYDVKM. V was pared by 6 bases and J by 4 bases, with 16 bases of the junction left unmatched. The CDR3 extends over 17 amino acids. The DNA for the CDR3 is TGTGCCAGCAGCCCCTGGGGGTCAGGGGGCGCTTTCACTGAAGCTTTCTTT. As protein: CASSPWGSGGAFTEAFF.

The chain joins TRBV28 to TRBJ1-1, with D possibly matching TRBD1 (6 bases). CDR1 is MDHEN and CDR2 is SYDVKM in the germline V gene. CDR3 length equals 17 residues. Trimming shortened V by 3 bases and J by 4 bases, and 21 bases separated the two germline ends. CDR3 residues: CASSLVLRSGASTEAFF. The CDR3 DNA reads TGTGCCAGCAGTTTGGTCCTCCGTTCAGGGGCAAGCACTGAAGCTTTCTTT.

The chain recombines TRBV28 with TRBJ2-7; TRBD2 is a possible D gene (6 bases). CDR1 and CDR2 (germline): MDHEN, SYDVKM. This CDR3 region has 13 residues. The V end was cut by 10 bases, the J end by 0 bases, with 13 bases between. The CDR3 loop reads CAIASASSYEQYF. As DNA, the CDR3 is TGTGCCATCGCTAGCGCCAGCTCCTACGAGCAGTACTTC.

In its sample, this clone was seen once. The chain joins TRBV4-1 to TRBJ2-7, with 12 positions matching TRBD2. Germline values: CDR1 MGHRA, CDR2 YSYEKL. CDR3 size: 15 residues. V was clipped by 4 bases and J by 2 bases; unmatched bases: 3. CDR3: CASSLGLAGPYEQYF. The CDR3 bases are TGCGCCAGCAGCCTTGGACTAGCGGGACCCTACGAGCAGTACTTC.

The chain is built from TRBV9 and TRBJ1-2; 8 bases are shared with TRBD1. The ends lost 0 bases at V and 4 bases at J; junction bases unmatched: 14. The CDR3 is 18 residues long. From germline, CDR1 is SGDLS and CDR2 YYNGEE. CDR3 loop: CASSVAGAGGVEVYGYTF. As DNA, the CDR3 is TGTGCCAGCAGCGTAGCGGGGGCAGGGGGCGTAGAAGTCTATGGCTACACCTTC. Supplemented by reference TRBV9 and TRBJ1-2, the full variable domain reads DSGVTQTPKHLITATGQRVTLRCSPRSGDLSVYWYQQSLDQGLQFLIQYYNGEERAKGNILERFSAQQFPDLHSELNLSSLELGDSALYFCASSVAGAGGVEVYGYTFGSGTRLTVV.

The chain recombines TRBV6-6 with TRBJ1-5; 9 bases match TRBD1. Per germline, CDR1 MNHNY and CDR2 SVGAGI (reference sequence). This CDR3 has 13 residues. Trimming at V came to 10 bases and at J to 2 bases, leaving 3 bases not matched to a gene. Here the CDR3 reads CAIQGARNQPQHF. The CDR3, as DNA: TGTGCCATACAGGGGGCCCGCAATCAGCCCCAGCATTTT.

The chain joins TRBV7-9 to TRBJ1-5; possible D gene TRBD1, 6 bases. V dropped 1 base and J dropped 7 bases, with 14 bases sitting between them. Germline V gene data show CDR1 as SEHNR and CDR2 as FQNEAQ (reference sequence). The CDR3 covers 15 residues. CDR3 in amino acids: CASSLDRDYGQPQHF. The CDR3 DNA follows: TGTGCCAGCAGCTTAGACAGGGACTACGGGCAGCCCCAGCATTTT.

The rearrangement links TRBV4-3 to TRBJ1-2; D unresolved. CDR1 and CDR2 from the germline V gene are LGHNA and YSLEER. V lost 1 base to trimming and J lost 0 bases, with 12 bases between them. This CDR3 is built from 16 residues. CDR3 protein: CASSQVQTPTNYGYTF. The CDR3 region has the DNA TGCGCCAGCAGCCAAGTACAGACCCCTACTAACTATGGCTACACCTTC.

V usage is TRBV5-1 and J usage is TRBJ2-5, with TRBD1 matching over 9 bases. This CDR3 has 17 residues. Germline CDR1 and CDR2: SGHRS and YFSETQ. The V and J ends lost 4 bases and 4 bases, in that order; junction bases with no gene match: 14. The CDR3 DNA follows: TGCGCCAGCAGCGCCCAAAGGACAGGGGTGAGTGGAGAGACCCAGTACTTC. Translated, it gives CASSAQRTGVSGETQYF.

This clone has only a few counts. This chain links TRBV7-2 with TRBJ2-1; possible D gene TRBD2, 6 bases. The CDR3 runs to 15 residues. Per germline, CDR1 SGHTA and CDR2 FQGNSA. V lost 5 bases and J 0 bases, leaving 11 bases between the germline ends. This chain's CDR3 is CASSPSVLSYNEQFF. The CDR3 DNA reads as TGTGCCAGCAGCCCTAGCGTTCTCTCCTACAATGAGCAGTTCTTC. The variable domain in full, completed from reference TRBV7-2 and TRBJ2-1, reads GAGVSQSPSNKVTEKGKDVELRCDPISGHTALYWYRQSLGQGLEFLIYFQGNSAPDKSGLPSDRFSAERTGGSVSTLTIQRTQQEDSAVYLCASSPSVLSYNEQFFGPGTRLTVL.

The rearrangement uses TRBV14 and TRBJ2-7; tentative D call: TRBD1 (7 bases). The germline CDR1 and CDR2 sequences are SGHDN and FVKESK. This CDR3 has 15 amino acids. The ends were cut back, 4 bases at V and 2 bases at J, with 15 bases in the middle. The CDR3 DNA reads TGTGCCAGCAGCCGTATGACAGGGACTCCCTACGAGCAGTACTTC. It encodes CASSRMTGTPYEQYF.

The chain uses TRBV6-6 and TRBJ2-7; tentatively, D is TRBD2 (5 bases). V was pared by 2 bases and J by 4 bases, with 12 bases between. The CDR3 length is 14 residues. Germline V gene data show CDR1 as MNHNY and CDR2 as SVGAGI (reference sequence). CDR3 DNA sequence: TGTGCCAGCAGTTACGGAGGTTCTCCGTACGAGCAGTACTTC. It codes for CASSYGGSPYEQYF.

The chain is built from TRBV19 and TRBJ1-1, with a possible D match to TRBD1 (5 bases). This CDR3 region has 15 residues. Trimming took 6 bases from V and 1 from J, leaving 15 bases between them. Germline V gives CDR1 LNHDA, CDR2 SQIVND (reference sequence). The CDR3 protein is CASSMEHRPNTEAFF. The CDR3 DNA sequence: TGTGCCAGTAGCATGGAGCACAGGCCGAACACTGAAGCTTTCTTT.

This clone has just a few counts. The rearrangement joins TRBV7-9 to TRBJ2-5; the D gene is possibly TRBD2 (5 bases). The V end lost 2 bases, the J end lost 11 bases, and 12 bases lay between the germline ends. Per the germline V gene, CDR1 is SEHNR and CDR2 is FQNEAQ (reference sequence). The CDR3 is made up of 12 amino acids. The CDR3 protein is CASSLPNREQYF. The CDR3 DNA sequence: TGTGCCAGCAGCTTACCAAATCGGGAACAGTACTTC.

The chain joins TRBV30 to TRBJ1-2; no firm D call. In germline, CDR1 is GTSNPN, CDR2 SVGIG (reference sequence). V was cut by 1 base and J by 4 bases, with 16 bases left in between. The CDR3 covers 15 residues. CDR3 DNA sequence: TGTGCCTGGAGTGCTACGGTTCTAATTTCCTATGGCTACACCTTC. Translating gives CAWSATVLISYGYTF.

This clone was counted between two and nine times. This sequence joins TRBV6-6 and TRBJ2-7; D might be TRBD1 (5 bases). Trimming removed 7 bases at V and 2 bases at J, with 12 bases between. The CDR3 is made up of 13 amino acids. CDR1 and CDR2 (germline): MNHNY, SVGAGI (reference sequence). CDR3 bases: TGTGCCAGCAATTCAGGGTCCCCCTACGAGCAGTACTTC. Amino acid sequence: CASNSGSPYEQYF.

V usage is TRBV7-7 and J usage is TRBJ2-5, with 8 bases identical to TRBD1. CDR1 and CDR2 (germline): SSHAT, FNYEAQ (reference sequence). The CDR3 consists of 15 residues. With V trimmed by 1 base and J by 3 bases, 4 bases remained unmatched. The CDR3 here is CASSLGQGQEETQYF. CDR3 nucleotide sequence: TGTGCCAGCAGCTTAGGACAGGGGCAGGAAGAGACCCAGTACTTC.

The chain joins TRBV29-1 to TRBJ2-5, with 12 bases fitting TRBD1. Germline values: CDR1 SQVTM, CDR2 ANQGSEA. CDR3 length: 14 residues. The ends lost 7 bases at V and 4 bases at J; junction bases unmatched: 7. CDR3 DNA: TGCAGCGGGGGACAGGGGGCGCTTGGAGAGACCCAGTACTTC. Translated: CSGGQGALGETQYF.

This chain uses TRBV5-4 with TRBJ2-4; D perhaps matches TRBD2 (7 bases). The length of the CDR3 is 14 residues. V gave up 0 bases and J gave up 8 bases, with 12 bases separating them. Germline V CDR1 and CDR2: SGHNT, YYREEE (reference sequence). CDR3 sequence: CASSLAGGSHIQYF. In DNA form, the CDR3 reads TGTGCCAGCAGCTTGGCGGGGGGCTCACACATTCAGTACTTC.

CDR3 bases: TGTGCCAGTAGTATAGACAGGGTTGGGGTCAATCAGCCCCAGCATTTT. Encoded protein: CASSIDRVGVNQPQHF. The J gene is TRBJ1-5, the V gene TRBV19; D possibly corresponds to TRBD1 (5 bases). The germline V and J ends were trimmed by 0 bases and 3 bases, with 12 bases remaining between them. Germline V gene sequence: CDR1 LNHDA, CDR2 SQIVND (reference sequence). This CDR3 has 16 amino acids.

This chain links TRBV25-1 with TRBJ1-1; the match to TRBD1 covers 7 bases. Losses at the gene ends were 6 bases for V and 1 base for J; bases not matched to a gene: 8. Looked up from germline, CDR1 is MGHDK and CDR2 is SYGVNS. This CDR3 contains 15 residues. CDR3 in DNA: TGTGCCAGCAGCCTGCCAGGGGGATGGAACACTGAAGCTTTCTTT. Residues: CASSLPGGWNTEAFF.

The chain uses TRBV9 and TRBJ1-1; D might be TRBD1 (6 bases). The V and J ends lost 0 bases and 3 bases respectively, with 12 bases between them. Per germline, CDR1 SGDLS and CDR2 YYNGEE. The CDR3 is made up of 15 amino acids. The CDR3 DNA sequence: TGTGCCAGCAGCGTAGTTGTGACAGGAGACACTGAAGCTTTCTTT. This encodes CASSVVVTGDTEAFF.

V and J are TRBV28 and TRBJ2-7; TRBD2 aligns across 13 bases. V dropped 5 bases and J dropped 5; count of bases not matched to a gene: 9. The germline V gene has CDR1 MDHEN and CDR2 SYDVKM. The CDR3 length is 16 residues. CDR3 coding DNA: TGTGCCAGCAGTGCCGCCAGGACTAGCGGGAGCGACGAGCAGTACTTC. Translation gives CASSAARTSGSDEQYF.

The chain recombines TRBV5-4 with TRBJ1-1; no clear D. The CDR3 consists of 15 residues. Looked up from germline, CDR1 is SGHNT and CDR2 is YYREEE (reference sequence). The V end lost 1 base, the J end lost 1 base, and 11 bases lay between the germline ends. The CDR3, as DNA: TGTGCCAGCAGCTTGAGCGGGTCGGGGAACACTGAAGCTTTCTTT. Translating gives CASSLSGSGNTEAFF.